What follows is one TCR beta chain and its context. Its target is not known. The trim removed 2 bases at V and 2 bases at J, leaving 11 bases unmatched. The CDR3 loop spans 19 amino acids. Germline assignment: CDR1 SGHAT and CDR2 FQNNGV. They built TCR cDNA with 5'RACE template switching, a step that put in a universal primer site and UMIs. TCRdb reprocessed the 5' RACE reads with MiXCR, giving one entry per CDR3 protein. The sample lists about 630,000 distinct CDR3 sequences, more than 9% occurring once. The data stem from a study of T cells after yellow fever vaccination. Study results and limitations: It was a weaker secondary response, yet one that peaked faster, at day 5 versus 15. Abundant clonotypes from the bulk population could get into FACS-sorted repertoires as contaminants. Primary-vaccination clones mostly resurfaced post-booster (under 98% CD4, about 87% CD8).

The source of this sequence is a man aged 25 to 40 who received the YFV17D yellow fever vaccine. The starting material was PBMCs, obtained on the day of the yellow fever booster vaccination. The chain is built from TRBV11-2 and TRBJ2-7; 14 positions match TRBD2. DNA for the CDR3: TGTGCCAGCAGCTTACCAGGGGGACTAGCGGGAGTACGGACCTACGAGCAGTACTTC. It specifies CASSLPGGLAGVRTYEQYF.